This T cell receptor beta chain was captured by sequencing in a study of OX40 agonist ivuxolimab in advanced cancers. About the study: Each dose-escalation patient presented with hepatocellular carcinoma, melanoma, renal cell or head and neck cancer. Of the participants, approximately 40% had some prior anti-PD-1, anti-PD-L1 or anti-CTLA-4 therapy, which was allowed.

The protocol was immunoSEQ multiplex PCR, while the TCRdb copy is restricted to in-frame clones and leaves out a portion. The sample contains approximately 84,000 clones, under 95% of which appear only once. After removal of 6 bases from V and 7 bases from J, the junction contained 12 bases not matched to a gene. This CDR3 region has 15 residues. The V gene's germline CDR1 is SGHTA and CDR2 FQGNSA. The chain uses TRBV7-2 and TRBJ2-7, with 10 bases aligning to TRBD2. Source: CD4+ or CD8+ T cells sorted from blood, taken in a trial of the OX40 agonist ivuxolimab. The receptor's source is an adult with an advanced solid tumor such as melanoma, head and neck, liver or kidney cancer. As DNA, the CDR3 is TGTGCCAGCAGTGGGATGGTAGCGGGGGGTGGTGAGCAGTACTTC. This translates into CASSGMVAGGGEQYF. Drawing the rest from reference TRBV7-2 and TRBJ2-7, the complete variable domain is GAGVSQSPSNKVTEKGKDVELRCDPISGHTALYWYRQSLGQGLEFLIYFQGNSAPDKSGLPSDRFSAERTGGSVSTLTIQRTQQEDSAVYLCASSGMVAGGGEQYFGPGTRLTVT.